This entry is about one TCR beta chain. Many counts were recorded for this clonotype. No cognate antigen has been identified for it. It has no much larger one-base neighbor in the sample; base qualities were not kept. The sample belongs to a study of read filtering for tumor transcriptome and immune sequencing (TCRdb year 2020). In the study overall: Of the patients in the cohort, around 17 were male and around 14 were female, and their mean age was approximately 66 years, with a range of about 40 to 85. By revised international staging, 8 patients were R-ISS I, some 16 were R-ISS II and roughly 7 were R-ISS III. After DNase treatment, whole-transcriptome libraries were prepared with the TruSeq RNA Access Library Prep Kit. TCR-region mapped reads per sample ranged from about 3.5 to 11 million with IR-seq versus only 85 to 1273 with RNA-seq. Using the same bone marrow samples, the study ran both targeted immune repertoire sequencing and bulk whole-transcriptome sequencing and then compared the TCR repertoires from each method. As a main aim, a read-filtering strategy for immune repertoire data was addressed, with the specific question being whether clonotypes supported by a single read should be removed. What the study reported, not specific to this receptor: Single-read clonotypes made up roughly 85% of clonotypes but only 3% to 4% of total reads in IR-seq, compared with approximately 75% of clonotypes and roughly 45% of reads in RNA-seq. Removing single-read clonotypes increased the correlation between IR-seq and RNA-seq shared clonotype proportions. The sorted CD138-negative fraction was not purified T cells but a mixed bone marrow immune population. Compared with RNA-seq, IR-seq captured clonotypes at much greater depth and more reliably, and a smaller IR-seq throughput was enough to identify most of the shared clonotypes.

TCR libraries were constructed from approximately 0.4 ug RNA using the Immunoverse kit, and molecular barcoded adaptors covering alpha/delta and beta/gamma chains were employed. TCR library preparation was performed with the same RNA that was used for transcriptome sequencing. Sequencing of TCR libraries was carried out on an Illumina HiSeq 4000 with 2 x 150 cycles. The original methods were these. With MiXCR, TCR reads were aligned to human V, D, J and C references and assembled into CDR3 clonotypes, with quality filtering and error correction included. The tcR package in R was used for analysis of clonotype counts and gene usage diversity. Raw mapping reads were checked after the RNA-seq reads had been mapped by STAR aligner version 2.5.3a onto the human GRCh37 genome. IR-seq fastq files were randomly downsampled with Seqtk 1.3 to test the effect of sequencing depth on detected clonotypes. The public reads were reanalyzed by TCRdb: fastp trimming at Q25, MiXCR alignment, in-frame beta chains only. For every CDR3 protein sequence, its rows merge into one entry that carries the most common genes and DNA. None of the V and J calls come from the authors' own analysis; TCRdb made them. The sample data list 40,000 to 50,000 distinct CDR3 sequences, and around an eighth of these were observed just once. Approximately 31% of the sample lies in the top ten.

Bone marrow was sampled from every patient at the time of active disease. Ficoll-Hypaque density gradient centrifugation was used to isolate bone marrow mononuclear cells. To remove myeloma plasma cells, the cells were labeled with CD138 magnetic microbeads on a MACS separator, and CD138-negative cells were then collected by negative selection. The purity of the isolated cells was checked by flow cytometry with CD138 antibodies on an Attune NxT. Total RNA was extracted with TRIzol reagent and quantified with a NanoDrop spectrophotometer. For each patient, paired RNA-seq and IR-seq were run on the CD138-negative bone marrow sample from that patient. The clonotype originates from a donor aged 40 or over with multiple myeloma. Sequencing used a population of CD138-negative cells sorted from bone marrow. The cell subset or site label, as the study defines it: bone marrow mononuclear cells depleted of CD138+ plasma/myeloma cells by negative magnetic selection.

For the CDR3, the sequence is CASSLGGPNTEAFF. The DNA sequence is given as TGTGCCAGCAGTTTAGGGGGGCCGAACACTGAAGCTTTCTTT. This chain joins TRBV12-3 or TRBV12-4 to TRBJ1-1, with TRBD1 as a weak D call on 6 bases. There are 14 amino acids in the CDR3, from cysteine to phenylalanine inclusive. The kept DNA is CDR3 alone, 42 bases in frame from the first base. V is shortened by 1 base, J by 1 base, and the region joining them spans 7 bases.